Sequencing of this T cell receptor beta chain was carried out in a study of blood T cell repertoires in COVID-19. Whole-study context: There were acute and convalescent COVID-19 samples, and they came from the United States, Italy and Spain. PBMCs, B-cell-depleted T cells, or T cells provided the cDNA or gDNA that made up the material.

The V end lost 6 bases, the J end lost 8 bases, and 11 bases lay between the germline ends. The CDR3 has 13 residues. Germline V gene lookup returns CDR1 SGHVS and CDR2 FNYEAQ. In the original processing: Amplification of reference gene primers was used by the study to estimate nucleated cell counts. Sequenced by immunoSEQ multiplex PCR; TCRdb stores in-frame clones only, minus some. That table furnishes V, J and clone size, whereas the DNA furnished D and trimming. The data contain under 250,000 clones, about 89% of them seen just once; the ten biggest clones take up about 1.6%. This clone was counted between two and nine times.

The clonotype originates from a woman aged 60-75 years who had recovered from COVID-19. The J gene is TRBJ1-6, the V gene TRBV7-6, with D possibly being TRBD1 (6 bases). The source material was peripheral blood. Here the CDR3 DNA reads TGTGCCAGCAGACAGGGTACACATTCACCCCTCCACTTT. This encodes CASRQGTHSPLHF.